This T cell receptor (beta chain) was identified during a study of naive and memory T cell subsets. J lost 1 base, V lost 6 bases, and 6 bases had no gene match. Per the germline V gene, CDR1 is DFQATT and CDR2 is SNEGSKA (reference sequence). The CDR3 has 15 amino acids. Both TRBC1 and TRBC2 were covered by a beta constant-region primer of two equimolar oligonucleotides. The ligated cDNA underwent four PCR rounds using SP2 and nested alpha and beta constant-region primers. TCRdb analysed the UMI-ligation and nested PCR reads with MiXCR anew, one entry per CDR3 protein. The profile shows tens of thousands of distinct CDR3 sequences, approximately 10% of them singletons. This clonotype was observed many times.

The chain carries TRBV20-1 and TRBJ2-4; TRBD1 matches at 10 bases. This receptor was taken from a human donor in good health. The specimen was naive CD8+ T cells from blood. The CDR3 reads CSAEDRGLAKNIQYF. The CDR3 DNA reads as TGCAGTGCCGAGGACAGGGGGTTGGCCAAAAACATTCAGTACTTC.